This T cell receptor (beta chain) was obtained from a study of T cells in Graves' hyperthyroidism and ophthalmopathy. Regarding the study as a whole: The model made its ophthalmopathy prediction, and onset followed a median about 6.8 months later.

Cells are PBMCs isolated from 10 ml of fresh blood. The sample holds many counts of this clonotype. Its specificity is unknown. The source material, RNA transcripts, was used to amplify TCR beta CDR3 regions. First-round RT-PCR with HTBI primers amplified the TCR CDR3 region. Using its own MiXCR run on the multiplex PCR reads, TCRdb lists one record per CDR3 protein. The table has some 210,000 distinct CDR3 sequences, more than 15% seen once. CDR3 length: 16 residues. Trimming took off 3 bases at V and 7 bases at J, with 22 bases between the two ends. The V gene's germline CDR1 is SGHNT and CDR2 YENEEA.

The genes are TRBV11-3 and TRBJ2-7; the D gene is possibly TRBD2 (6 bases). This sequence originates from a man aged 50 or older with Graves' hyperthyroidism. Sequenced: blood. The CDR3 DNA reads TGTGCCAGCAGCTTGGCTCCGGGGGAAGGGATGGGGGAGCAGTACTTC. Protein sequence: CASSLAPGEGMGEQYF.